Below, 30 T cell receptor beta chains from the same sample are listed, as sequenced in a study of cytomegalovirus exposure and HLA in healthy donors. PCR involved 60 Vbeta and 13 Jbeta primers. Profiling relied on immunoSEQ multiplex PCR, and the TCRdb table lists in-frame clones only, not all of them. The sample gives some 100,000 clones, about 79% of which show up once; over 4% is in the top ten. The sequenced sample was PBMCs. The source of these receptors is a female donor in good health and CMV-seropositive.

V gene TRBV15 combines with J gene TRBJ2-1, with 7 positions matching TRBD2. The CDR3 length is 15 residues. Germline V gene data show CDR1 as LNHNV and CDR2 as YYDKDF (reference sequence). V trimming: 3 bases; J trimming: 5 bases; junction bases outside the gene matches: 7. CDR3 bases: TGTGCCACCAGCAGGGTGGGGACTACCCACAATGAGCAGTTCTTC. Protein sequence: CATSRVGTTHNEQFF.

V gene TRBV30 combines with J gene TRBJ2-5; maybe TRBD1 (5 bases). The CDR3 contains 13 residues. Trimming stripped 4 bases from V and 4 bases from J, with 13 bases between. Germline-derived CDR1 and CDR2 are GTSNPN and SVGIG (reference sequence). The CDR3 region is CAWNSGRRETQYF. The CDR3 bases are TGTGCCTGGAATTCAGGGCGGCGAGAGACCCAGTACTTC.

The chain is built from TRBV5-6 and TRBJ1-4; 8 nucleotides agree with TRBD1. V was clipped by 4 bases and J by 8 bases; unmatched bases: 7. The CDR3 contains 14 residues. Germline V gives CDR1 SGHDT, CDR2 YYEEEE. The CDR3 spells CASSTTGVGEKLFF. As DNA, the CDR3 is TGTGCCAGCAGCACGACAGGGGTTGGAGAAAAACTGTTTTTT.

This chain connects TRBV9 to TRBJ2-3; 13 bases align to TRBD2. Germline V lookup: CDR1 SGDLS, CDR2 YYNGEE. V gave up 4 bases and J gave up 4 bases; unmatched junction bases: 6. The CDR3 length is 16 residues. CDR3: CASSPLAGGSSDTQYF. The CDR3 bases are TGTGCCAGCAGCCCACTAGCGGGAGGGTCGTCAGATACGCAGTATTTT. Together with reference TRBV9 and TRBJ2-3, the CDR3 gives the full variable domain: DSGVTQTPKHLITATGQRVTLRCSPRSGDLSVYWYQQSLDQGLQFLIQYYNGEERAKGNILERFSAQQFPDLHSELNLSSLELGDSALYFCASSPLAGGSSDTQYFGPGTRLTVL.

This rearrangement joins TRBV7-9 to TRBJ1-1, with D possibly matching TRBD1 (6 bases). Germline assignment: CDR1 SEHNR and CDR2 FQNEAQ (reference sequence). CDR3 size: 12 residues. The CDR3: CAGAGLNTEAFF. Written as DNA, the CDR3 is TGTGCGGGGGCTGGGTTGAACACTGAAGCTTTCTTT.

J is TRBJ1-5 and V is TRBV19; D ambiguous. With 7 bases removed from V and 1 base from J, the gap between germline ends came to 14 bases. CDR3 length: 15 residues. The germline gives CDR1 LNHDA, CDR2 SQIVND (reference sequence). CDR3 sequence (DNA): TGTGCCAGTATGAGGCCGGGAGCCAGCAATCAGCCCCAGCATTTT. It specifies CASMRPGASNQPQHF.

This clone has a single count. The CDR3 protein is CASRGDTEAFF. DNA of the CDR3: TGTGCCAGCAGAGGGGACACTGAAGCTTTCTTT. The chain joins TRBV7-9 to TRBJ1-1, with D possibly being TRBD1 (5 bases). Germline V gives CDR1 SEHNR, CDR2 FQNEAQ (reference sequence). With 6 bases removed from V and 3 bases from J, the gap between germline ends came to 5 bases. This CDR3 comprises 11 residues.

The V and J genes are TRBV5-6 and TRBJ1-2; D is unresolved. There are 13 residues in the CDR3. The V gene lost 3 bases and the J gene lost 8 bases, with 14 bases spanning the gap. Germline CDR1 and CDR2: SGHDT and YYEEEE. The chain's CDR3 is CASSSQKKSGYTF. The CDR3 nucleotides are TGTGCCAGCAGCTCGCAAAAGAAAAGCGGCTACACCTTC.

This clone was picked up a small number of times. The chain employs TRBV27 and TRBJ1-6; D unclear. Trimming removed 3 bases at V and 5 bases at J, with 8 bases between. This CDR3 is built from 14 residues. The germline CDR1 and CDR2 sequences are MNHEY and SMNVEV (reference sequence). This CDR3 reads CASSFRGNNSPLHF. The CDR3 coding sequence is TGTGCCAGCAGTTTCCGGGGTAATAATTCACCCCTCCACTTT.

This chain connects TRBV9 to TRBJ1-3, with D possibly TRBD1 on 5 matching bases. Germline CDR1 and CDR2: SGDLS and YYNGEE. This CDR3 contains 16 residues. Trimming removed 0 bases at V and 2 bases at J, with 12 bases between. CDR3 protein: CASSVVRGSTGNTIYF. The CDR3 DNA sequence: TGTGCCAGCAGCGTAGTGCGGGGCTCAACTGGAAACACCATATATTTT. Looking up the rest from reference TRBV9 and TRBJ1-3 gives the full variable domain: DSGVTQTPKHLITATGQRVTLRCSPRSGDLSVYWYQQSLDQGLQFLIQYYNGEERAKGNILERFSAQQFPDLHSELNLSSLELGDSALYFCASSVVRGSTGNTIYFGEGSWLTVV.

This chain connects TRBV18 to TRBJ2-5; 8 bases fit TRBD1. CDR1 is KGHSH, CDR2 LQKENI, per germline. After removal of 3 bases from V and 3 bases from J, the junction contained 3 bases not matched to a gene. There are 14 residues in the CDR3. The DNA for the CDR3 is TGTGCCAGCTCACCCAACAGGGGGAAAGAGACCCAGTACTTC. Protein sequence: CASSPNRGKETQYF. The variable domain in full, completed from reference TRBV18 and TRBJ2-5, reads NAGVMQNPRHLVRRRGQEARLRCSPMKGHSHVYWYRQLPEEGLKFMVYLQKENIIDESGMPKERFSAEFPKEGPSILRIQQVVRGDSAAYFCASSPNRGKETQYFGPGTRLLVL.

This chain connects TRBV21-1 to TRBJ2-1; the table's TRBD2 call for D was not verified on the DNA. TRBV21-1 is shown as a pseudogene. This CDR3 has 15 residues. The CDR3 sequence: CASSRPREAYNEQFF. The CDR3 coding sequence is TGTGCCAGCAGCAGACCGCGGGAGGCCTACAATGAGCAGTTCTTC.

The gene calls are TRBV2 and TRBJ2-1, with D tentatively TRBD1 (6 bases). Germline V gives CDR1 SNHLY, CDR2 FYNNEI. V was cut by 6 bases and J by 7 bases, with 16 bases left in between. CDR3 length: 14 residues. CDR3 sequence: CASRPRTVRNEQFF. In nucleotides, the CDR3 is TGTGCCAGCAGACCGCGGACAGTTCGAAATGAGCAGTTCTTC.

The rearrangement uses TRBV20-1 and TRBJ2-7; weak D call: TRBD2 (5 bases). The V end was cut by 3 bases, the J end by 7 bases, with 10 bases between. The CDR3 is made up of 11 amino acids. CDR1 is DFQATT, CDR2 SNEGSKA, per germline (reference sequence). CDR3 in DNA: TGCAGTGCTAGGGTCGGGATTGAGCAGTACTTC. Amino acids: CSARVGIEQYF.

The CDR3 sequence: CAWRPGTIQYF. CDR3 sequence (DNA): TGTGCCTGGAGACCAGGAACCATTCAGTACTTC. The chain employs TRBV30 and TRBJ2-4, with D uncertain. Per the germline V gene, CDR1 is GTSNPN and CDR2 is SVGIG (reference sequence). CDR3 size: 11 residues. Deletions cut 3 bases from V and 9 bases from J, with 9 bases between.

The chain carries TRBV6-5 and TRBJ2-5; TRBD1 matches 7 bases. Looked up from germline, CDR1 is MNHEY and CDR2 is SVGAGI. CDR3 length: 14 residues. V shed 1 base and J 5 bases; nucleotides not matched to a gene: 4. In DNA form, the CDR3 reads TGTGCCAGCAGTTACTTTGGGACAGACGAGACCCAGTACTTC. Protein product: CASSYFGTDETQYF.

The rearrangement joins TRBV27 to TRBJ2-1; 7 nucleotides line up with TRBD2. J was trimmed by 9 bases and V by 7 bases; bases with no gene match: 9. This CDR3 contains 13 residues. The germline CDR1 and CDR2 sequences are MNHEY and SMNVEV (reference sequence). CDR3 sequence: CASIQTTGGEQFF. The CDR3 coding sequence is TGTGCCAGCATACAGACTACGGGAGGTGAGCAGTTCTTC.

This chain links TRBV19 with TRBJ2-5, with 9 bases matching TRBD1. This CDR3 contains 15 residues. Looked up from germline, CDR1 is LNHDA and CDR2 is SQIVND (reference sequence). With 5 bases clipped from V and 5 bases from J, the junction kept 9 bases outside the gene matches. For the CDR3, the DNA is TGTGCCAGTAGTGCTCAACAGGGGGCGCGGGAGACCCAGTACTTC. Translation gives CASSAQQGARETQYF.

The genes are TRBV19 and TRBJ2-6; 9 bases fit TRBD1. Trimming at V came to 4 bases and at J to 1 base, leaving 8 bases not matched to a gene. CDR1 and CDR2 from the germline V gene are LNHDA and SQIVND (reference sequence). There are 18 residues in the CDR3. Here the CDR3 DNA reads TGTGCCAGTAGTACCTCCGGGACAGGGTCTTCTGGGGCCAACGTCCTGACTTTC. Amino acids: CASSTSGTGSSGANVLTF. Supplemented by reference TRBV19 and TRBJ2-6, the full variable domain reads DGGITQSPKYLFRKEGQNVTLSCEQNLNHDAMYWYRQDPGQGLRLIYYSQIVNDFQKGDIAEGYSVSREKKESFPLTVTSAQKNPTAFYLCASSTSGTGSSGANVLTFGAGSRLTVL.

This clone was observed a few times. The V and J genes are TRBV6-6 and TRBJ2-3; D possibly corresponds to TRBD2 (7 bases). CDR1 is MNHNY and CDR2 is SVGAGI in the germline V gene (reference sequence). The CDR3 runs to 14 residues. V lost 5 bases and J lost 1, with 10 bases in between. DNA for the CDR3: TGTGCCAGCAGTACGGGGGGCCGCACAGATACGCAGTATTTT. This codes for CASSTGGRTDTQYF.

V and J are TRBV18 and TRBJ2-3; D gene unclear. This CDR3 is built from 14 residues. The germline V gene encodes CDR1 KGHSH and CDR2 LQKENI. V was shortened by 1 base and J by 2 bases, with 7 bases between the two germline ends. Here the CDR3 reads CASSPRSVTDTQYF. The DNA of the CDR3 is TGTGCCAGCTCACCACGGAGTGTCACAGATACGCAGTATTTT.

This clone was seen only a few times. The genes are TRBV6-1 and TRBJ2-3; TRBD2 agrees at 8 bases. This CDR3 is 16 amino acids long. Unmatched junction bases numbered 10, after V lost 2 bases and J lost 6 bases. In germline, CDR1 is MNHNS, CDR2 SASEGT. The DNA for the CDR3 is TGTGCCAGCAGTGAAAGGACTAGCCCGGGGTCTGATACGCAGTATTTT. Encoded protein: CASSERTSPGSDTQYF.

The CDR3: CSVEVAGVGTEAFF. CDR3 DNA: TGCAGCGTTGAAGTGGCAGGGGTGGGCACTGAAGCTTTCTTT. The gene calls are TRBV29-1 and TRBJ1-1; weak D call: TRBD1 (6 bases). The V end was cut by 1 base, the J end by 4 bases, with 13 bases between. The CDR3 length is 14 residues. CDR1 and CDR2 from the germline V gene are SQVTM and ANQGSEA.

The V gene is TRBV2, the J gene TRBJ2-1; 7 nucleotides align to TRBD1. The germline gives CDR1 SNHLY, CDR2 FYNNEI. V shed 6 bases and J 4 bases; nucleotides not matched to a gene: 9. The CDR3 is 15 residues long. CDR3 nucleotide sequence: TGTGCCAGCAGAGCTCGACAGGGCCCTTACAATGAGCAGTTCTTC. Residues: CASRARQGPYNEQFF.

The chain uses TRBV2 and TRBJ1-2; perhaps TRBD1 as D (5 bases). Trimming took 4 bases from V and 4 from J, leaving 10 bases between them. CDR1 and CDR2 (germline): SNHLY, FYNNEI. The CDR3 runs 13 residues. CDR3 nucleotide sequence: TGTGCCAGCAGTGTCATCGGGGGCTATGGCTACACCTTC. It is translated as CASSVIGGYGYTF.

The chain carries TRBV7-2 and TRBJ2-3; tentative D call: TRBD1 (5 bases). The CDR3 sequence is 16 residues long. Trimming removed 4 bases from V and 2 bases from J, with 16 bases in between. Germline CDR1 reads SGHTA; CDR2 reads FQGNSA. The DNA for the CDR3 is TGTGCCAGCAGCTCCAGAAGGGGCGGCCTCACAGATACGCAGTATTTT. This encodes CASSSRRGGLTDTQYF.

This chain connects TRBV19 to TRBJ1-1; tentatively, D is TRBD1 (5 bases). Germline V lookup: CDR1 LNHDA, CDR2 SQIVND (reference sequence). V was clipped by 9 bases and J by 4 bases, with 15 bases between them. The CDR3 totals 13 residues. The CDR3 spells CASRGGVGTEAFF. The CDR3 DNA is TGTGCCAGCCGGGGCGGGGTCGGCACTGAAGCTTTCTTT.

The sample holds a few counts of this clone. This chain links TRBV7-6 with TRBJ2-5; D might be TRBD2 (5 bases). Trimming cost V 3 bases and J 3 bases, with 8 bases left between them. Germline V gene data show CDR1 as SGHVS and CDR2 as FNYEAQ. The CDR3 loop spans 13 amino acids. CDR3: CASSFTSKETQYF. Here the CDR3 DNA reads TGTGCCAGCAGCTTTACTAGTAAAGAGACCCAGTACTTC. Using reference TRBV7-6 and TRBJ2-5 for the parts outside the CDR3, the full variable domain is GAGVSQSPRYKVTKRGQDVALRCDPISGHVSLYWYRQALGQGPEFLTYFNYEAQQDKSGLPNDRFSAERPEGSISTLTIQRTEQRDSAMYRCASSFTSKETQYFGPGTRLLVL.

The rearrangement uses TRBV2 and TRBJ2-2, with D possibly TRBD1 on 5 matching bases. This CDR3 is 13 amino acids long. Germline assignment: CDR1 SNHLY and CDR2 FYNNEI. The V gene lost 9 bases and the J gene lost 2 bases, with 10 bases spanning the gap. CDR3 in amino acids: CASGQANTGELFF. CDR3 sequence (DNA): TGTGCCAGTGGACAAGCTAACACCGGGGAGCTGTTTTTT. Combining the CDR3 with reference TRBV2 and TRBJ2-2 gives the whole variable domain EPEVTQTPSHQVTQMGQEVILRCVPISNHLYFYWYRQILGQKVEFLVSFYNNEISEKSEIFDDQFSVERPDGSNFTLKIRSTKLEDSAMYFCASGQANTGELFFGEGSRLTVL.

This clone appeared a few times. The V and J genes are TRBV6-1 and TRBJ1-3; a possible D gene is TRBD1 (6 bases). The CDR3 contains 15 residues. V was pared by 1 base and J by 8 bases, with 15 bases between. In germline, CDR1 is MNHNS, CDR2 SASEGT. The CDR3 DNA reads TGTGCCAGCAGTGAAGGGATGGGGGCAGGGTACACCATATATTTT. Amino acids: CASSEGMGAGYTIYF.